This T cell receptor beta chain was profiled in a study of early T cells in non-severe SARS-CoV-2 infection. This clonotype is labeled as medium-sized (0.01 to 0.1%). TCRdb redid the calling of the 5' RACE reads with MiXCR, one entry per CDR3 protein. Of 15,000 to 20,000 distinct CDR3 sequences listed, 5% are singletons. The CDR3 runs to 17 residues. Germline values: CDR1 MGHRA, CDR2 YSYEKL. Trimming took 0 bases from V and 2 from J; bases not matched to a gene: 7. This TCR came from an adult who was a healthcare worker with PCR-confirmed SARS-CoV-2 infection or an uninfected control (not recorded which). The sequenced sample consisted of whole blood. The chain is built from TRBV4-1 and TRBJ2-7, with 10 bases that match TRBD1. The CDR3 is CASSQDWTGGDTYEQYF. The DNA for the CDR3 is TGCGCCAGCAGCCAAGATTGGACAGGGGGGGATACCTACGAGCAGTACTTC.